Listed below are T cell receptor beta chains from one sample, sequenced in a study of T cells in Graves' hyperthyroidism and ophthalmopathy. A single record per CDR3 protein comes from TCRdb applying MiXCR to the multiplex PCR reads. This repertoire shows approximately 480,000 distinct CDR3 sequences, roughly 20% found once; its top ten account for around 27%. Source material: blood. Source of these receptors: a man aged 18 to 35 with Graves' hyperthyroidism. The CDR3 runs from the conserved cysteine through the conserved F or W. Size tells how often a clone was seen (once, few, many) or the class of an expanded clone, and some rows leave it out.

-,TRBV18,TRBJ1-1,CASSPGAGQLSMNTEAFF
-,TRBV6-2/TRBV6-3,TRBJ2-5,CASSSVAGGNQETQYF
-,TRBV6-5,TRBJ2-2,CASSYSAGELFF
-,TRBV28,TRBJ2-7,CASSLVLAGYEQYF
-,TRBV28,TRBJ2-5,CASTPWSQETQYF
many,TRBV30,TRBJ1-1,CAWSVPGVNTEAFF
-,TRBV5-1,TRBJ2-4,CASSLGARRAKNIQYF
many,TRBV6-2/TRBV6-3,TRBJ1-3,CASSYSRVGTGHSGNTIYF
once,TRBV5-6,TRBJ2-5,CASSPDRVWETQYF
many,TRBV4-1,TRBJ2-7,CASSSLARGEQYF
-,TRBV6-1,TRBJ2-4,CASSEAEGGFDIQYF
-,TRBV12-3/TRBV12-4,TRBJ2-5,CASSLGSTVETQYF
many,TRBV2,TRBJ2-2,CASSEARAGASGELFF
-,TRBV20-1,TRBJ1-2,CSARKGAGGVGGYTF
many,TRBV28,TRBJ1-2,CASSLGWARGYTF
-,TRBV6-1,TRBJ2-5,CASKGVRETQYF
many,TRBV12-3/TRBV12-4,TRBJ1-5,CASSLGIKQPQHF
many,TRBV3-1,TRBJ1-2,CASSPHRTDFNYGYTF
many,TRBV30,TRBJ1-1,CASQGQMNTEAFF
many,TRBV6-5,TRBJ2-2,CASSYGTGLITGELFF
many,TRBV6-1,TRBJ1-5,CASSPPPGQHF
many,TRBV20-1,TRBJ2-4,CSAREPGTGPNIQYF
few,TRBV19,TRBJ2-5,CASSTSGLAGGETQYF
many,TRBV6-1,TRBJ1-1,CASRRAGQGAEAFF
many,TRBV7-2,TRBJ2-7,CASSFDHYEQYF
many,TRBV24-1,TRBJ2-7,CATSDSGGSYEQYF
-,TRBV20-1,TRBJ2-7,CSAYQRGGLDEQYF
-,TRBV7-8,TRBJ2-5,CASSLRRTSGGTETQYF
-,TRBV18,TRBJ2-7,CASSSIVGSSYEQYF
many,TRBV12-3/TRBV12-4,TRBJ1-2,CASSLGPSSYGYTF
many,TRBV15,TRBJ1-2,CATSRDPFREATF
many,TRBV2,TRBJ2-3,CASSTSSDTQYF
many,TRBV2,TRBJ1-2,CASDAASPFGTNYGYTF
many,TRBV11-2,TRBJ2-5,CASSLYLGGTTSPQETQYF
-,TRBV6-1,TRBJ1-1,CASSDRTDTEAFF
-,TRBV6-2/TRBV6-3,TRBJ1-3,CASSIPGERGSSGNTIYF
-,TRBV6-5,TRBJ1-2,CASSFSGTANYGYTF
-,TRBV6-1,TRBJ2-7,CASGGAELYEQYF
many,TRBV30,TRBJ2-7,CAWTGQGIEQYF
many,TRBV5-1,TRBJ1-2,CASSWGWGRGYGYTF
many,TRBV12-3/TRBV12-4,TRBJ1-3,CASTLQGSSGNTIYF
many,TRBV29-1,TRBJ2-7,CSVVPGNTYEQYF
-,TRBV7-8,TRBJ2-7,CASSFLGRTLSYEQYF
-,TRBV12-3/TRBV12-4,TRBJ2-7,CASSLAADYEQYF
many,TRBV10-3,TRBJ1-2,CASVQDGFNYGYTF